This T cell receptor (beta chain) stems from a study of blood T cells in healthy people across ages. Notes on the study in general: Roughly linearly, TCR beta diversity per million T cells fell as age increased. Greater diversity and more naive CD4+ cells were seen in long-lived donors than in aged donors. Estimates based on one million T cells were treated as lower bounds.

As regards this clonotype: The antigen is unknown.

Then a second PCR, running roughly 7 to 11 cycles, was carried out with a sample-barcoded 5' primer and a J-beta primer mix. TCRdb re-called the 5' RACE reads with MiXCR, one entry per CDR3 protein. The sample holds around 900,000 distinct CDR3 sequences, roughly 51% seen once. Each sample had at least 6.5 million PBMCs isolated. With V trimmed by 5 bases and J by 2 bases, 12 bases remained unmatched. This CDR3 contains 16 residues. The sequenced material came from blood. The chain recombines TRBV12-3 or TRBV12-4 with TRBJ2-7; the match to TRBD1 covers 7 bases. The origin of this receptor is a woman aged 55-70 years in good health. CDR3: CASSEPRSGGTYEQYF. In DNA form, the CDR3 reads TGTGCCAGCAGTGAACCCCGATCAGGGGGAACCTACGAGCAGTACTTC.